This T cell receptor (beta chain) was profiled in a study of blood T cell repertoires in COVID-19 (dated by TCRdb to 2020 to 2022). About the investigation overall: Samples from collaborators originated in the United States, Italy and Spain and spanned both the acute and convalescent phases of COVID-19. The material from the prospective study consisted of cDNA or gDNA derived from T cells, B-cell-depleted T cells, or PBMCs. Deeply sampled blood TCRbeta repertoires from subjects exposed to, actively infected with, or recovered from COVID-19 were included in the dataset. The repertoires were made available in a free public database intended to serve as a resource for research on the immune response to SARS-CoV-2. The samples were drawn from the first 160 participants of the ongoing ImmuneRACE study and from some 1,300 subjects provided by 6 global collaborators. Sample metadata almost always included a de-identified subject ID, COVID-19 status, age in years and sex. Where available, HLA class I and class II types were obtained from metadata supplied by the sample provider rather than from assay-based typing. Study-wide findings and limitations: The quantity of clinical and demographic metadata differed by source and by participant and was supplied without curation.

TCRbeta CDR3 regions were amplified from genomic DNA by means of the immunoSEQ Assay, a bias-controlled multiplex PCR. In the original analysis: Nucleated cell counts per sample were estimated from amplification of reference gene primers within the assay. To quantify the absolute abundance of each unique TCRbeta CDR3 rearrangement, sequence reads were collapsed and filtered. For each sample, productive Simpson clonality was calculated by taking the square root of Simpson's diversity index across productive rearrangements. TCRdb retrieved this table from immuneACCESS and kept in-frame rearrangements only. Not all clones are present; in checked studies, unresolved V genes account for under half, and no reason is known for the remainder. V, J and clone size were drawn from that table, and D and trimming were deduced from the DNA. The sample profile shows about 180,000 clones; 87% of them were found once. Around 1.4% of the sample belongs to the ten largest clones.

Each collaborating institution followed its own protocols to collect whole blood in K2EDTA tubes. For TCRbeta analysis, collaborators shipped samples in one of three forms: frozen whole blood, isolated PBMCs, or DNA extracted from either of those sample types. For CDR1 and CDR2, the germline V gene (reference sequence) lists LNHDA and SQIVND. The CDR3 starts with the cysteine, ends with the phenylalanine, and has 14 residues. Solely the CDR3 DNA is kept, with 42 bases framed from the first base. V and J are trimmed by 7 bases and 1 base, and the gene matches miss 7 bases of the junction. Details on this clone: Its antigen is not yet known. Base quality data are lacking; no much larger clone is found one base away.

The sample was peripheral blood. This chain joins TRBV19 to TRBJ2-7; 7 bases in between match TRBD2. This receptor was obtained from a woman aged 45-59 years with acute or convalescent COVID-19. The DNA sequence is given as TGTGCCAGTAAAGGGCTAGCGGATTCCTACGAGCAGTACTTC. Protein translation: CASKGLADSYEQYF.